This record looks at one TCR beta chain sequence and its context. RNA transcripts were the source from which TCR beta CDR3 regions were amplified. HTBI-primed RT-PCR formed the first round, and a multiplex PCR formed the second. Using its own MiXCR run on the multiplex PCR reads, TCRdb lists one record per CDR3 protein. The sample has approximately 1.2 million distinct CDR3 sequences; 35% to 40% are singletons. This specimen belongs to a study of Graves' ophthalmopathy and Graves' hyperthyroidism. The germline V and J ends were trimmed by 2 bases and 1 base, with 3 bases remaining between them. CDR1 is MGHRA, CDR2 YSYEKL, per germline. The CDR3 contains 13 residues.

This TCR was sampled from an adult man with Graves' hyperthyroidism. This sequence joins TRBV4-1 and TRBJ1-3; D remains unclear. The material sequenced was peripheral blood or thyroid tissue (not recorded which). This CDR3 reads CASSQLSGNTIYF. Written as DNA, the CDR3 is TGCGCCAGCAGCCAACTTTCTGGAAACACCATATATTTT.